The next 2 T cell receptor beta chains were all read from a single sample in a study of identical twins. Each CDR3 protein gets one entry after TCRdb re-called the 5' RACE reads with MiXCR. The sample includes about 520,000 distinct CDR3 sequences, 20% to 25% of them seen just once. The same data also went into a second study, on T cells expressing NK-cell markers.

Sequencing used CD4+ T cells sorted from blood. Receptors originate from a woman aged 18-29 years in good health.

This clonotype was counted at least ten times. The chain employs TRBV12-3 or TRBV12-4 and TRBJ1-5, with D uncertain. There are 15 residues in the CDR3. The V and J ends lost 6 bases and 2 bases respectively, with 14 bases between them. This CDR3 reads CASSKESGGNQPQHF. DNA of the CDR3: TGTGCCAGCAGCAAGGAATCGGGCGGCAATCAGCCCCAGCATTTT.

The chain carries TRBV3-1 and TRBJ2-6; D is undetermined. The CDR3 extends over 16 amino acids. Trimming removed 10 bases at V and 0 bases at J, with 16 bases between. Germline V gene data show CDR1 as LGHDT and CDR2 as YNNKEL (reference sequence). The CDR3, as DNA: TGTGCCACCCAGGTGTCGGCTAGCTCTGGGGCCAACGTCCTGACTTTC. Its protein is CATQVSASSGANVLTF.